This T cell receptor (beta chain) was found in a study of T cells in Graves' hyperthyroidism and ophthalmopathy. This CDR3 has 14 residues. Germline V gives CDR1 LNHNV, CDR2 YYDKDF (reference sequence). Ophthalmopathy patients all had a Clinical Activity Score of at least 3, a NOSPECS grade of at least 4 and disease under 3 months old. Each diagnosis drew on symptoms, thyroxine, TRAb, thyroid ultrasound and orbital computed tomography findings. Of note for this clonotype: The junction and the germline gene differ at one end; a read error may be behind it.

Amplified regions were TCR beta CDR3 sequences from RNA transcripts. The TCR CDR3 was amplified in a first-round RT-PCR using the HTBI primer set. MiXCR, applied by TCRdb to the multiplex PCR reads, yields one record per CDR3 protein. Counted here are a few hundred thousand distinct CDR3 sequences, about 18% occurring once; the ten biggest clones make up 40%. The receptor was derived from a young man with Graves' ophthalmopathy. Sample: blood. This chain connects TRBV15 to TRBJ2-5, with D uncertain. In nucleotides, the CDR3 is TGTGCCACCAGCAGAGAAGCAGCACAAGAGGCCCAGTACTTC. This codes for CATSREAAQEAQYF.